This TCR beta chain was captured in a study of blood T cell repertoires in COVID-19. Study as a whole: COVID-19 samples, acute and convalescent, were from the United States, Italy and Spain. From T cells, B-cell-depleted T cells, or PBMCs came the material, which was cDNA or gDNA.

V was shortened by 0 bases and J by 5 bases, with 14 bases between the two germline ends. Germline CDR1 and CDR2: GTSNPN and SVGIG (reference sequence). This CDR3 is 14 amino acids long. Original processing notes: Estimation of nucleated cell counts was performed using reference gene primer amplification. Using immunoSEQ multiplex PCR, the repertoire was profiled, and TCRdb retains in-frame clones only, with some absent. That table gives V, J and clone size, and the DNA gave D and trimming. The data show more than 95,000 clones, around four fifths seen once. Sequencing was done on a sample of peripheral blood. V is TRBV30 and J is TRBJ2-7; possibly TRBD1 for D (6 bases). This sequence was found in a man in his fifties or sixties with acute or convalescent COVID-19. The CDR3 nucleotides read TGTGCCTGGAGTGTACTCCAGGGGAACGACGAGCAGTACTTC. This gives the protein CAWSVLQGNDEQYF.